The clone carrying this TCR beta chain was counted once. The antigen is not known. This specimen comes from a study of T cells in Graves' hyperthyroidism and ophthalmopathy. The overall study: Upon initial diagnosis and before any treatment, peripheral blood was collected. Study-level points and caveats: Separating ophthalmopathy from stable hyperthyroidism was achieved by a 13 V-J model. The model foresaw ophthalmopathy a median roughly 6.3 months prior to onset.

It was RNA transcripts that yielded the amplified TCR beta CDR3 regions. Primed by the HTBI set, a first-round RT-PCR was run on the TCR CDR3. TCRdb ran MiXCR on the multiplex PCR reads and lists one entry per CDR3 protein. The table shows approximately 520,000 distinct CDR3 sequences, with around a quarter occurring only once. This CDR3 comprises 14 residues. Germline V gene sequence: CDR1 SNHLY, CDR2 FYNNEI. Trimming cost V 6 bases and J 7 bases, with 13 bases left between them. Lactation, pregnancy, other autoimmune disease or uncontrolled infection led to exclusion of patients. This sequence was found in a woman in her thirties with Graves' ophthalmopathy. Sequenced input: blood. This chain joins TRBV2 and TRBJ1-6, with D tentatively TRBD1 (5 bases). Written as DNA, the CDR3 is TGTGCCAGCAGAACCGGGACGGTCAATTCACCCCTCCACTTT. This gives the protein CASRTGTVNSPLHF.